This TCR beta chain comes out of a study of early T cells in non-severe SARS-CoV-2 infection (dated by TCRdb to the early 2020s). Some background on the complete study: TCR sequencing used bulk RNA from unsorted whole blood, so alpha and beta chains could not be paired.

Overall study outcomes, separate from this receptor: VDJdb matching was skewed toward anti-spike CD8 responses and likely underestimated virus-specific expansions, missing private and CD4 specificities.

CDR1 and CDR2, per the germline V gene, are KGHSH and LQKENI. The CDR3 sequence holds 15 residues, the cysteine and phenylalanine included. Of all the DNA, just the CDR3 is kept, 45 bases in frame from base 1. V was cut back by 0 bases and J by 0 bases, leaving a gap of 8 bases between them. Libraries were made using 5' RACE. TCRdb shows the sequencer as NextSeq 500. The TCR library protocol attached unique molecular identifiers to individual cDNA molecules to correct for sequencing error and PCR bias. TCR alpha and beta chains were both sequenced, and the abundances of alpha and beta sequences in each sample were closely correlated with each other. Per the authors' processing: Decombinator V4 was used to annotate TCR sequences for V gene, J gene and CDR3. TCRs were defined as expanded if a significant change between any two time points was detected under a Poisson model with p below 0.0001. TCR abundances were normalised to the total number of TCRs sequenced in each sample and reported as counts per million. TRAV1-2 paired with TRAJ12, TRAJ20 or TRAJ33 defined MAIT TCRs, while TRAV10 paired with TRAJ18 defined iNKT TCRs. VDJdb, accessed 1 November 2021, was searched for CMV, EBV and SARS-CoV-2 annotated TCRs, excluding TCRs annotated for multiple antigens. Clones were called with MiXCR by TCRdb after fastp trimmed the public reads at Q25, and only in-frame beta chains were retained. Duplicate CDR3 protein sequences are folded into a single record with the most common DNA and genes. The V and J calls shown here were made by TCRdb, not taken from the authors' results. Within this sample are 45,000 to 50,000 distinct CDR3 sequences, with 6.5% of them counted one time only. The ten largest account for roughly 2.8% of the sample.

The study was a case-control design nested within a healthcare worker cohort in London, UK, with weekly nasopharyngeal swab PCR tests and blood sampling. Healthcare workers were recruited between 23 and 31 March 2020, during the week of the UK lockdown, and were followed weekly for up to about 15 weeks. This clonotype was seen at least ten times. What this receptor recognizes is not known. Base qualities are not at hand, and no much larger clone is one base apart. Sequenced here: whole blood, sampled at baseline. The chain links TRBV18 with TRBJ1-2, with the D gene call left open. The sequence came from an adult who was a healthcare worker with PCR-confirmed SARS-CoV-2 infection or an uninfected control (not recorded which). The CDR3 region has the sequence CASSPPSSANYGYTF. The sequenced DNA is TGTGCCAGCTCACCACCGTCTTCAGCTAACTATGGCTACACCTTC. The full variable domain, completed from the reference TRBV18 and TRBJ1-2 proteins outside the CDR3, reads NAGVMQNPRHLVRRRGQEARLRCSPMKGHSHVYWYRQLPEEGLKFMVYLQKENIIDESGMPKERFSAEFPKEGPSILRIQQVVRGDSAAYFCASSPPSSANYGYTFGSGTRLTVV.